Sequencing of this TCR beta chain was carried out in a study of CD8 T cells in Susac syndrome (dated by TCRdb to the late 2010s). At the level of the whole study: Repertoire sequencing was used to test whether CD8+ T cell activation and differentiation in Susac syndrome was antigen driven.

Results the study describes overall, beyond this receptor: The number of individuals in the TCR sequencing and HLA analysis was recognized as being relatively small.

High-throughput TCR beta sequencing profiled peripheral blood CD8+ and CD4+ T cells from healthy donors, Susac syndrome patients and multiple sclerosis patients. The multiple sclerosis controls were treatment-naive patients whose relapsing-remitting disease, either stable or active, fulfilled the revised McDonald criteria. Bulk CD8+ and CD4+ T cells were purified by magnetic negative isolation, while CD8+ TEMRA cells were enriched using FACS. Blood was collected in EDTA tubes and processed within 24 hours, with PBMCs isolated through density gradient centrifugation. PBMCs intended for TCR sequencing were frozen in liquid nitrogen and were later thawed in a 37 degrees C water bath. The sorted or isolated CD4+, CD8+ and CD8+ TEMRA cells had a purity of 90% or higher. RNA was extracted using the RNeasy kit, and roughly 0.5 to 1 ug of the RNA was reverse transcribed with random hexamers. The immunoSEQ multiplex PCR assay, which covers 54 Vbeta and 13 Jbeta segments, was used to amplify TCR beta CDR3 regions. Bias from PCR amplification was corrected by using a synthetic template baseline for primer optimization and for computational correction. The authors' pipeline ran thus. Only productive sequences were kept, with reads annotated to V, D and J genes according to IMGT and analyzed in immunoSEQ Analyzer. Clonality was computed as one minus Shannon entropy normalized by log2 of the number of productive unique sequences. For each patient and control, public and private clones were evaluated within the 100 most prevalent clones. Clones were defined as Susac-specific if absent from the healthy and MS cohorts, from approximately 1,100 published viral clones and from other ImmuneACCESS disease sequences. TCRdb applied fastp at Q25 and MiXCR to the public reads, then kept only in-frame beta chains. Records with the same CDR3 protein are collapsed into one entry carrying the most frequent genes and DNA. These V and J calls derive from TCRdb rather than the authors' analysis. The sample table holds about 200,000 distinct CDR3 sequences, of which roughly 96% were seen once. The ten largest make up roughly 0.088% of the sample.

Turning to this clonotype: Its antigen remains unidentified. Base qualities are missing; no much larger clone stands one base away.

The CDR3, from cysteine to phenylalanine, totals 13 residues. The sequence is cut down to CDR3 DNA, 39 bases in frame from base 1. As encoded in the germline V gene (reference sequence), CDR1 is DFQATT while CDR2 is SNEGSKA. V loses 5 bases, J loses 9 bases, and the germline ends lie 17 bases apart. The source is a human donor with multiple sclerosis. Sequencing input: CD4+ T cells from PBMCs. The chain employs TRBV20-1 and TRBJ1-5; a tentative D match to TRBD1 spans 5 bases. The sequence in DNA is TGCAGTGCTCATACAGGCGGGACGGGGCCCCAGCATTTT. The resulting protein is CSAHTGGTGPQHF.